This TCR beta chain was sequenced during a study of T cells in Graves' hyperthyroidism and ophthalmopathy. Amplified TCR beta CDR3 regions came from RNA transcripts. Using the HTBI primer set, a first-round RT-PCR was run on the TCR CDR3. One entry per CDR3 protein, called by TCRdb with MiXCR from the multiplex PCR reads. In the table there are some 420,000 distinct CDR3 sequences, 12% to 15% of which are singletons. At least ten counts were recorded for this clonotype. The CDR3 totals 15 residues. Trimming shortened V by 7 bases and J by 2 bases, and 15 bases separated the two germline ends. Germline V CDR1 and CDR2: SGHAT, FQDESV (reference sequence).

The gene calls are TRBV11-1 and TRBJ2-1, with D possibly being TRBD1 or TRBD2 (6 bases each). This TCR derives from a woman younger than 35 with Graves' hyperthyroidism. Sequenced input: blood. The CDR3: CASTKGGTPYNEQFF. The CDR3 DNA reads as TGTGCCAGCACCAAAGGCGGGACACCCTACAATGAGCAGTTCTTC.